This TCR beta chain comes out of a study of CD8 T cells in ankylosing spondylitis. Regarding the study as a whole: Reactive arthritis synovial fluid and blood were previously reported to contain some motif variants. Apparently characteristic of ankylosing spondylitis blood was a TCR beta motif (about eight highly homologous variants). Those disease-linked clones were CD8+; they were also relatively rare in peripheral blood. The study looked at matched synovial fluid samples from ankylosing spondylitis patients. Disease-linked clones were reported to be significantly enriched there.

This clonotype was counted between two and nine times. Its cognate antigen is unknown. It was by quantitative 5'-RACE with molecular barcodes that TCR beta libraries were made. TCRdb ran MiXCR on the 5' RACE reads and lists one entry per CDR3 protein. Among 650,000 to 800,000 distinct CDR3 sequences listed, 15% to 20% were seen once. The CDR3 spans 16 residues. V lost 5 bases, J lost 4 bases, and 10 bases stayed unmatched. Germline V CDR1 and CDR2: SGHVS, FQNEAQ. This TCR was recovered from a male donor with ankylosing spondylitis. The source material was blood, either unsorted or a sorted T cell fraction (not recorded which). V gene TRBV7-8 combines with J gene TRBJ1-3; 8 bases align to TRBD1. The CDR3 sequence is CASSPIAGQAGNTIYF. As DNA, the CDR3 is TGTGCCAGCAGCCCGATCGCGGGACAGGCCGGAAACACCATATATTTT.